This T cell receptor (beta chain) came from a study of T cell repertoires in cytomegalovirus infection. Study-level points and caveats: HLA-C-restricted CMV clonotypes gave the most frequent clonotype in two of eight donors.

Trimming removed 2 bases from V and 7 bases from J; junction bases left unmatched: 6. The CDR3 covers 15 residues. In germline, CDR1 is ENHRY, CDR2 SYGVKD. TCRdb processed the reads anew with MiXCR; each CDR3 protein has one entry. This sample carries some 920,000 distinct CDR3 sequences, around 29% of them seen once, and the ten largest clones take around an eighth. Notes on this clonotype: Its antigen is not identified.

This TCR was recovered from a human donor in good health (CMV status not recorded). Some clones in this sample may be carry-over from other donors' samples. The chain uses TRBV10-3 and TRBJ2-7; 12 bases align to TRBD2. The source material was cultured CD8+ T cells from PBMCs, sampled from culture after CMV antigen stimulation. CDR3 sequence reads: CAISERLAGAEEQYF. The DNA of the CDR3 is TGTGCCATCAGTGAGAGACTAGCGGGGGCTGAGGAGCAGTACTTC.